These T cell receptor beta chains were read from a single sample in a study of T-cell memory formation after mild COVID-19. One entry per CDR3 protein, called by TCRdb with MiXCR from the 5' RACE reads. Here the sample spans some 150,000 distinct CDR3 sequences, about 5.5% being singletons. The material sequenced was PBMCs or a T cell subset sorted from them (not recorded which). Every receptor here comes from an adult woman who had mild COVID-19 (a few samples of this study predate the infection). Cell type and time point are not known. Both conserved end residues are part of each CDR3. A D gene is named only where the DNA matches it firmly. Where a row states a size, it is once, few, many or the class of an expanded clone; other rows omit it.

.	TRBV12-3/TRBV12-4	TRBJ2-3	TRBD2	TGTGCCAGCAGTATTCTAGCGGGAGTGAGAGATACGCAGTATTTT	CASSILAGVRDTQYF
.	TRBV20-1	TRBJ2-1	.	TGCAGTGCTAGTTCGGGGGCCAACAATGAGCAGTTCTTC	CSASSGANNEQFF
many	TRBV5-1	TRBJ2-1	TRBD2	TGCGCCAGCAATCTAGCGGGGGGCTACAATGAGCAGTTCTTC	CASNLAGGYNEQFF
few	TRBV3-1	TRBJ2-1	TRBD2	TGTGCCAGCAGCCGTCATAGCGGGAGGGACCACAATGAGCAGTTCTTC	CASSRHSGRDHNEQFF
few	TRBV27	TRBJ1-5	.	TGTGCCAGCAGTTTATCGGGTGAAACGCCCCAGCATTTT	CASSLSGETPQHF
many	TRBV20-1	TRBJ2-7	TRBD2	TGCAGTGCTAGAGATTCAGCGGGGGGGGTCTACGAGCAGTACTTC	CSARDSAGGVYEQYF
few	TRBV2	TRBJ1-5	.	TGTGCCAGCAGTCTCGATCAGCCCCAGCATTTT	CASSLDQPQHF
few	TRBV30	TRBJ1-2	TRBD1	TGTGCCTGGAGTCAGGACAGGGGGGGCTACACCTTC	CAWSQDRGGYTF
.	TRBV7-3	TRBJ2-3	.	TGTGCCAGCAGCTTAACGTTTTCAGGGAGTTCGGCAGATACGCAGTATTTT	CASSLTFSGSSADTQYF
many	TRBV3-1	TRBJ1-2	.	TGTGCCAGCAGCCAAGAACGGGCTTCAAACTATGGCTACACCTTC	CASSQERASNYGYTF
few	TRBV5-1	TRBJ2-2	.	TGCGCCAGCAGCTTGAGGGGGGACACCGGGGAGCTGTTTTTT	CASSLRGDTGELFF
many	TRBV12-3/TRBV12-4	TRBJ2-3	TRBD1	TGTGCCAGCAGAAAGGGACAGGCTCCAGATACGCAGTATTTT	CASRKGQAPDTQYF
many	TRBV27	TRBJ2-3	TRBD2	TGTGCCAGCAGTTTGGCGGGAGCCGGCACAGATACGCAGTATTTT	CASSLAGAGTDTQYF
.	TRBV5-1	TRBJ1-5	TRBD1	TGCGCCAGCAGCTTGGGCTTACAGGGGCAGCCCCAGCATTTT	CASSLGLQGQPQHF
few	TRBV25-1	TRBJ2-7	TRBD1	TGTGCCAGCAGTGCGCCCGGGACAGGGACAAACGAGCAGTACTTC	CASSAPGTGTNEQYF
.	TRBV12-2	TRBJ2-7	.	TGTGCAAGTCGCTCCAGAGGCGGGCGGGACAGGGCCAATTGGCACTACTACGAGCAGTACTTC	CASRSRGGRDRANWHYYEQYF
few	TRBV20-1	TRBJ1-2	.	TGCAGTGCTAGAGATTTAGTCTATGGCTACACCTTC	CSARDLVYGYTF
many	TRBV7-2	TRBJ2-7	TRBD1	TGTGCCAGCAGCCCCGGGACAGGACATCCTTACGAGCAGTACTTC	CASSPGTGHPYEQYF
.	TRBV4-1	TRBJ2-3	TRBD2	TGCGCCAGCAGCCGCGAACCTAGCGGGCCTAGCACAGATACGCAGTATTTT	CASSREPSGPSTDTQYF
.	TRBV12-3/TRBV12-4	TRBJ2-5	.	TGTGCCAGCAGCACCCCGCCAGGGCAGACCCAGTACTTC	CASSTPPGQTQYF
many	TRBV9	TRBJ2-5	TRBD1	TGTGCCAGCAGCGTTGGGACAGTCCAAGAGACCCAGTACTTC	CASSVGTVQETQYF
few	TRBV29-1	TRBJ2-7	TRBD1	TGCAGTTTCAGACAGGGGGCCTACGAGCAGTACTTC	CSFRQGAYEQYF
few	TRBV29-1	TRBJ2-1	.	TGCAGCGTTGGCCAGGGTGTATCCTACAATGAGCAGTTCTTC	CSVGQGVSYNEQFF
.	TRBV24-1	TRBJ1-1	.	TGTGCCACCAGTGATATACACACTGAAGCTTTCTTT	CATSDIHTEAFF
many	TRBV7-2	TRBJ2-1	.	TGTGCCAGCAGCTTATGGGGACCAGAGCAGTTCTTC	CASSLWGPEQFF
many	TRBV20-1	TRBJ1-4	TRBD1	TGCAGTGCTAGACCCGCGGGACAGTTTGAAAAACTGTTTTTT	CSARPAGQFEKLFF